This T cell receptor (beta chain) was identified during a study of blood T cell repertoires in COVID-19 (TCRdb year 2020). Background on the whole study: Samples from collaborators originated in the United States, Italy and Spain and spanned both the acute and convalescent phases of COVID-19. The prospective study material was composed of cDNA or gDNA derived from T cells, B-cell-depleted T cells, or PBMCs. Subjects who had been exposed to COVID-19, were actively infected with it, or had recovered from it provided the deeply sampled blood TCRbeta repertoires that made up the dataset. The repertoires were made available in a free public database intended to serve as a resource for research on the immune response to SARS-CoV-2. Samples were obtained from the ongoing ImmuneRACE study (first 160 participants) and from over 1,000 subjects provided by 6 global collaborators. A de-identified subject ID, COVID-19 status, age in years and sex were almost always included in the sample metadata. Where HLA class I and class II types were available, the types were taken from metadata supplied by the sample provider, not from assay-based typing.

In regard to this clone: Its antigen remains unidentified. The sample holds no much larger clone one base away, and base qualities are not on file.

Results the study describes overall, beyond this receptor: The amount of clinical and demographic metadata varied by source and participant and was provided uncurated.

The immunoSEQ Assay, a bias-controlled multiplex PCR, was used to amplify TCRbeta CDR3 regions from genomic DNA. The authors' pipeline ran thus. Nucleated cell counts per sample were estimated from amplification of reference gene primers within the assay. To quantify the absolute abundance of each unique TCRbeta CDR3 rearrangement, sequence reads were collapsed and filtered. For each sample, productive Simpson clonality was calculated by taking the square root of Simpson's diversity index across productive rearrangements. This immuneACCESS table, as held by TCRdb, lists in-frame sequences with V and J called but not all clones. Of the missing ones, under half trace to an unresolved V gene in checked studies; the others have no known cause. V, J and clone size were drawn from that table, and D and trimming were deduced from the DNA. This sample gives about 140,000 clones in total; more than 75% of them show up just once. The ten largest make up 4% to 5% of the sample.

The collaborating institutions used their own protocols to collect whole blood in K2EDTA tubes. For TCRbeta analysis, collaborator samples were shipped as frozen whole blood, as isolated PBMCs, or as DNA extracted from either sample type. Sequenced sample: peripheral blood. This receptor was identified in an elderly woman with acute or convalescent COVID-19.

Read as DNA, the sequence is TGCGCCAGCAGCACGCTCACCGGGACTAGCGGATACAATGAGCAGTTCTTC. It encodes CASSTLTGTSGYNEQFF. The chain is assembled from TRBV5-1 and TRBJ2-1, and 11 junction bases match TRBD2. Relative to germline, V is missing 4 bases and J is missing 4 bases, with 10 bases of the junction outside any gene match. The germline V gene specifies SGHRS as CDR1 and YFSETQ as CDR2. There are 17 amino acids in the CDR3, from cysteine to phenylalanine inclusive. The retained sequence is limited to the CDR3, 51 bases, with the frame set at the first base.